The 29 T cell receptor beta chains given below trace back to one sample, sequenced in a study of T cells after yellow fever vaccination. One entry per CDR3 protein, called by TCRdb with MiXCR from the 5' RACE reads. In the table there are more than 120,000 distinct CDR3 sequences, 7% to 9% of which are singletons. The sequences come from CD4+ T cells sorted from PBMCs, collected 5 days after the yellow fever booster vaccination. These receptors originate from a man aged 25 to 45 who received the YFV17D yellow fever vaccine.

This clonotype showed up many times. The genes are TRBV7-2 and TRBJ2-5; 9 bases line up with TRBD1. With V trimmed by 8 bases and J by 5 bases, 6 bases remained unmatched. Germline V gene lookup returns CDR1 SGHTA and CDR2 FQGNSA. The CDR3 has 13 amino acids. CDR3 nucleotide sequence: TGTGCCAGCGGGGACAGGGTGGAGGAGACCCAGTACTTC. Translated: CASGDRVEETQYF.

This clonotype was seen at least ten times. The chain combines TRBV28 with TRBJ2-1; D unresolved. Germline CDR1 MDHEN, CDR2 SYDVKM. This CDR3 has 14 residues. Deletions cut 5 bases from V and 10 bases from J, with 18 bases between. The DNA for the CDR3 is TGTGCCAGCAGTCTACCACCCGGGCGGCGCGAGCAGTTCTTC. Its translation is CASSLPPGRREQFF.

This clonotype was observed at least ten times. V gene TRBV7-3 combines with J gene TRBJ1-6, with a weak D call TRBD1 (6 bases). Between the trimmed V and J ends, which lost 5 bases and 7 bases, there was a span of 9 bases. Germline V CDR1 and CDR2: SGHTA, FQGTGA. This CDR3 region has 13 residues. CDR3 in DNA: TGTGCCAGCAGCACACAGGGAAATTCACCCCTCCACTTT. This translates into CASSTQGNSPLHF. The variable domain in full, with the rest retrieved from reference TRBV7-3 and TRBJ1-6, is GAGVSQTPSNKVTEKGKYVELRCDPISGHTALYWYRQSLGQGPEFLIYFQGTGAADDSGLPNDRFFAVRPEGSVSTLKIQRTERGDSAVYLCASSTQGNSPLHFGNGTRLTVT.

The genes are TRBV24-1 and TRBJ2-1; D not resolved. Trimming removed 5 bases from V and 5 bases from J, with 9 bases in between. This CDR3 region has 13 residues. CDR1 and CDR2 from the germline V gene are KGHDR and SFDVKD. CDR3 protein: CATSGSPNNEQFF. CDR3 bases: TGTGCCACCAGTGGGTCCCCTAACAATGAGCAGTTCTTC.

This clonotype was observed many times. The rearrangement uses TRBV20-1 and TRBJ2-1, with TRBD2 identical over 8 bases. Germline V gives CDR1 DFQATT, CDR2 SNEGSKA (reference sequence). The CDR3 extends over 13 amino acids. With V trimmed by 4 bases and J by 2 bases, 1 base remained unmatched. The CDR3 DNA is TGCAGTGCTACCGGGAGGGCCTACAATGAGCAGTTCTTC. It specifies CSATGRAYNEQFF.

This clonotype was seen a few times. The chain links TRBV12-3 or TRBV12-4 to TRBJ2-7; no reliable D call. Trimming shortened V by 5 bases and J by 9 bases, and 11 bases separated the two germline ends. The CDR3 is 11 amino acids. This chain's CDR3 is CASSGVTVQYF. CDR3 nucleotide sequence: TGTGCCAGCAGTGGGGTTACAGTGCAGTACTTC.

There are many counts of this clonotype. V gene TRBV5-8 combines with J gene TRBJ2-7; no firm D call. V was trimmed by 3 bases and J by 5 bases, leaving 12 bases between them. CDR1 is SGHTS, CDR2 YDEGEE, per germline. This CDR3 has 13 residues. The CDR3 DNA sequence: TGTGCCAGCAGCTCGATTGGGTTGGACGAGCAGTACTTC. Protein: CASSSIGLDEQYF. The whole variable domain, filled in from reference TRBV5-8 and TRBJ2-7, reads EAGVTQSPTHLIKTRGQQATLRCSPISGHTSVYWYQQALGLGLQFLLWYDEGEERNRGNFPPRFSGRQFPNYSSELNVNALELEDSALYLCASSSIGLDEQYFGPGTRLTVT.

This clonotype showed up many times. The V and J genes are TRBV29-1 and TRBJ2-3; TRBD2 agrees at 11 bases. With V trimmed by 7 bases and J by 2 bases, 14 bases remained unmatched. CDR1 is SQVTM and CDR2 is ANQGSEA in the germline V gene. This CDR3 is built from 17 residues. The CDR3 loop is CSAAGTSGGGPTDTQYF. The CDR3 DNA is TGCAGCGCCGCCGGGACTAGCGGAGGGGGGCCCACAGATACGCAGTATTTT.

This clonotype has a handful of counts. The V gene is TRBV20-1, the J gene TRBJ1-1, with D perhaps TRBD1 (6 bases). V lost 4 bases and J 1 base, leaving 19 bases between the germline ends. This CDR3 has 16 amino acids. Germline values: CDR1 DFQATT, CDR2 SNEGSKA (reference sequence). CDR3: CSAKELGGVWNTEAFF. The DNA of the CDR3 is TGCAGTGCTAAAGAACTAGGGGGTGTCTGGAACACTGAAGCTTTCTTT.

CDR3 nucleotide sequence: TGTGCCAGCAAAAGTCGTACCCATACGAACACCGGGGAGCTGTTTTTT. This gives the protein CASKSRTHTNTGELFF. The chain has TRBV7-6 and TRBJ2-2; the D is unclear. Germline CDR1 SGHVS, CDR2 FNYEAQ. The CDR3 runs to 16 residues. Trimming took off 7 bases at V and 0 bases at J, with 15 bases between the two ends. The entire variable domain, with the rest obtained from reference TRBV7-6 and TRBJ2-2, is as follows: GAGVSQSPRYKVTKRGQDVALRCDPISGHVSLYWYRQALGQGPEFLTYFNYEAQQDKSGLPNDRFSAERPEGSISTLTIQRTEQRDSAMYRCASKSRTHTNTGELFFGEGSRLTVL.

This clonotype was recorded at least ten times. The chain uses TRBV5-1 and TRBJ2-2; 7 nucleotides agree with TRBD1. The germline V gene has CDR1 SGHRS and CDR2 YFSETQ. Trimming at V came to 1 base and at J to 6 bases, leaving 6 bases not matched to a gene. The CDR3 length is 15 residues. The CDR3 region is CASSLYDRDAGELFF. The CDR3 coding sequence is TGCGCCAGCAGCTTGTACGACAGGGATGCCGGGGAGCTGTTTTTT. The whole variable domain, remainder taken from reference TRBV5-1 and TRBJ2-2, is KAGVTQTPRYLIKTRGQQVTLSCSPISGHRSVSWYQQTPGQGLQFLFEYFSETQRNKGNFPGRFSGRQFSNSRSEMNVSTLELGDSALYLCASSLYDRDAGELFFGEGSRLTVL.

This clonotype was seen repeatedly, ten times or more. V usage is TRBV5-1 and J usage is TRBJ2-5; the D is unclear. The V gene lost 7 bases and the J gene lost 5 bases, with 12 bases spanning the gap. Germline lookup yields CDR1 SGHRS and CDR2 YFSETQ. The CDR3 has 12 residues. This CDR3 is CASCSSQETQYF. The CDR3 bases are TGCGCCAGCTGCTCTTCCCAGGAGACCCAGTACTTC.

The table lists this clonotype with many counts. The chain employs TRBV18 and TRBJ1-1; D gene ambiguous. This CDR3 is 16 amino acids long. V shed 2 bases and J shed 4 bases, with 17 bases lying between them. Germline V gene sequence: CDR1 KGHSH, CDR2 LQKENI. This CDR3 is CASSPDLQTLTTEAFF. The DNA for the CDR3 is TGTGCCAGCTCACCAGACTTACAGACACTAACCACTGAAGCTTTCTTT.

Many counts were recorded for this clonotype. V usage is TRBV5-1 and J usage is TRBJ2-7; 11 nucleotides match TRBD2. Germline lookup yields CDR1 SGHRS and CDR2 YFSETQ. V lost 5 bases, J lost 0 bases, and 10 bases stayed unmatched. CDR3 length equals 17 residues. DNA of the CDR3: TGCGCCAGCAGTCGCGGACTAGCGGGCTCATCCTCCTACGAGCAGTACTTC. Residues: CASSRGLAGSSSYEQYF.

This clonotype was counted at least ten times. The J gene is TRBJ2-7, the V gene TRBV20-1; D call uncertain. The germline V gene encodes CDR1 DFQATT and CDR2 SNEGSKA (reference sequence). The CDR3 has 12 residues. The V gene lost 0 bases and the J gene lost 5 bases, with 8 bases spanning the gap. In DNA, the CDR3 is TGCAGTGCTAGAGATCAACTGGACGAGCAGTACTTC. Encoded protein: CSARDQLDEQYF.

This clonotype has at least ten counts. CDR3 sequence reads: CASSITRARLTGELFF. The CDR3 DNA reads TGTGCCAGTAGTATAACCCGGGCTAGATTGACCGGGGAGCTGTTTTTT. The J gene is TRBJ2-2, the V gene TRBV19; D not resolved. The CDR3 spans 16 residues. Germline V gives CDR1 LNHDA, CDR2 SQIVND (reference sequence). V was clipped by 2 bases and J by 5 bases, with 15 bases between them.

This clonotype was counted ten times or more. The CDR3 spells CASSFRGITHNEQFF. CDR3 coding DNA: TGTGCCAGCAGTTTTCGCGGGATTACTCACAATGAGCAGTTCTTC. The chain recombines TRBV12-3 or TRBV12-4 with TRBJ2-1, with D possibly matching TRBD2 (6 bases). V lost 3 bases, J lost 5 bases, and 14 bases lay in between. This CDR3 has 15 residues.

With respect to this clonotype: One base away lies a much larger clone, so this may be a sequencing read error. V is TRBV5-1 and J is TRBJ2-7; no firm D call. CDR3 length equals 14 residues. In germline, CDR1 is SGHRS, CDR2 YFSETQ. The CDR3: CASRLVQSSYEQYF. As DNA, the CDR3 is TGCGCCAGCAGGTTGGTCCAGAGCTCCTACGAGCAGTACTTC.

This chain connects TRBV7-2 to TRBJ2-2; D gene unclear. CDR3 length equals 13 residues. V gave up 1 base and J gave up 6 bases, with 6 bases separating them. Germline V lookup: CDR1 SGHTA, CDR2 FQGNSA. The CDR3 coding sequence is TGTGCCAGCAGCTTAGACTACTCCGGGGAGCTGTTTTTT. It translates to CASSLDYSGELFF. The variable domain in full, completed from reference TRBV7-2 and TRBJ2-2, reads GAGVSQSPSNKVTEKGKDVELRCDPISGHTALYWYRQSLGQGLEFLIYFQGNSAPDKSGLPSDRFSAERTGGSVSTLTIQRTQQEDSAVYLCASSLDYSGELFFGEGSRLTVL.

At least ten counts were recorded for this clonotype. V gene TRBV20-1 combines with J gene TRBJ2-3; D is unclear. V shed 1 base and J shed 3 bases, with 2 bases lying between them. Looked up from germline, CDR1 is DFQATT and CDR2 is SNEGSKA (reference sequence). The CDR3 is 11 residues long. The CDR3, as DNA: TGCAGTGCTAGAGGGACAGATACGCAGTATTTT. The encoded protein is CSARGTDTQYF.

This clonotype has only one observation. This chain links TRBV7-2 with TRBJ2-7, with a weak D call TRBD2 (6 bases). Deletions cut 7 bases from V and 3 bases from J, with 16 bases between. Per germline, CDR1 SGHTA and CDR2 FQGNSA. CDR3 length equals 14 residues. CDR3 region: CASTLAPMSYEQYF. CDR3 coding DNA: TGTGCCAGCACACTAGCCCCCATGAGCTACGAGCAGTACTTC.

This clonotype was recorded at least ten times. CDR3 in DNA: TGTGCCAGCTCCCCGGCTGTTTACGAGCAGTACTTC. Protein: CASSPAVYEQYF. The chain combines TRBV18 with TRBJ2-7; no reliable D call. The ends were cut back, 6 bases at V and 4 bases at J, with 10 bases in the middle. Germline loops: CDR1 KGHSH, CDR2 LQKENI. This CDR3 comprises 12 residues.

Many counts were recorded for this clonotype. The CDR3 loop reads CSAQTSGAYQETQYF. The CDR3 DNA reads TGCAGCGCCCAGACTAGCGGAGCATACCAAGAGACCCAGTACTTC. The V gene is TRBV29-1, the J gene TRBJ2-5, with 9 positions matching TRBD2. Per germline, CDR1 SQVTM and CDR2 ANQGSEA. J was trimmed by 0 bases and V by 7 bases; bases with no gene match: 9. The CDR3 covers 15 residues.

Comments on this clonotype: This may be a read error: a much more frequent sequence differs by one nucleotide. The genes are TRBV6-2 or TRBV6-3 and TRBJ2-7; D might be TRBD1 (6 bases). The CDR3 runs 16 residues. Germline V gene sequence: CDR1 MNHEY, CDR2 SVGEGT. The CDR3 reads CASSSPLDRPPYQQYF. The DNA for the CDR3 is TGTGCCAGCAGTTCGCCTTTGGACAGACCGCCCTACCAGCAGTACTTC.

This clonotype was seen many times. The rearrangement uses TRBV28 and TRBJ2-5; 11 nucleotides line up with TRBD2. Per the germline V gene, CDR1 is MDHEN and CDR2 is SYDVKM. Losses at the gene ends were 5 bases for V and 0 bases for J; bases not matched to a gene: 5. The CDR3 length is 16 residues. Here the CDR3 DNA reads TGTGCCAGCAGTCCAGAGGGACTAGCGGACCAAGAGACCCAGTACTTC. Protein product: CASSPEGLADQETQYF.

This clonotype occurred many times. The rearrangement uses TRBV7-9 and TRBJ1-2; 9 nucleotides align to TRBD1. CDR1 is SEHNR, CDR2 FQNEAQ, per germline (reference sequence). CDR3 length: 17 amino acids. J gave up 7 bases and V 6 bases, and 18 bases lay outside the gene matches. The CDR3 coding sequence is TGTGCCAGCAGTTATCCGGGACAGGGAATAGGGGGTACTGGCTACACCTTC. This gives the protein CASSYPGQGIGGTGYTF. Using reference TRBV7-9 and TRBJ1-2 for the parts outside the CDR3, the full variable domain is DTGVSQNPRHKITKRGQNVTFRCDPISEHNRLYWYRQTLGQGPEFLTYFQNEAQLEKSRLLSDRFSAERPKGSFSTLEIQRTEQGDSAMYLCASSYPGQGIGGTGYTFGSGTRLTVV.

The J gene is TRBJ1-1, the V gene TRBV3-1, with 7 bases that match TRBD1. There are 12 residues in the CDR3. Germline V CDR1 and CDR2: LGHDT, YNNKEL (reference sequence). Trimming removed 4 bases from V and 6 bases from J; junction bases left unmatched: 2. The CDR3 is CASSRDSPEAFF. CDR3 in DNA: TGTGCCAGCAGCCGGGACAGTCCTGAAGCTTTCTTT.

This clonotype was detected many times. The chain couples TRBV20-1 to TRBJ2-7; 7 nucleotides agree with TRBD1. V was clipped by 2 bases and J by 4 bases; unmatched bases: 5. Germline-derived CDR1 and CDR2 are DFQATT and SNEGSKA (reference sequence). This CDR3 comprises 13 residues. CDR3 sequence (DNA): TGCAGTGCTAGAATGGGACAGTGGTACGAGCAGTACTTC. It specifies CSARMGQWYEQYF.

This clonotype was seen repeatedly, ten times or more. The chain links TRBV7-3 to TRBJ2-5; D is possibly TRBD1 or TRBD2 (5 bases each). With 5 bases removed from V and 5 bases from J, the gap between germline ends came to 18 bases. The CDR3 has 15 amino acids. CDR1 SGHTA and CDR2 FQGTGA come from the germline V gene. The CDR3 region has the DNA TGTGCCAGCAGCCCCGCCGGGGCAGGTTCGGAGACCCAGTACTTC. Protein product: CASSPAGAGSETQYF.